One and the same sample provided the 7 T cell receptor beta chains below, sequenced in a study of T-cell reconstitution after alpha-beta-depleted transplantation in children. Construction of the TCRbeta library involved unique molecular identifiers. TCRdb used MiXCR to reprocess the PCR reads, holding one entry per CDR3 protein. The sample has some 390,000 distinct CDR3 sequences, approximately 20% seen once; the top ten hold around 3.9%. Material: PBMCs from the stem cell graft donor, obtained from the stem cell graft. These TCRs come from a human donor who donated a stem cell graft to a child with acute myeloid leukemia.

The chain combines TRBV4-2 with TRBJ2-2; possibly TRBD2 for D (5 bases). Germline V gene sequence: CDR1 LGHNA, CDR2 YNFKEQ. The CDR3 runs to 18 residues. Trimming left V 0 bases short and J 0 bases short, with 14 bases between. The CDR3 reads CASSQEISDIANTGELFF. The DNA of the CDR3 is TGTGCCAGCAGCCAAGAGATTAGCGATATAGCGAACACCGGGGAGCTGTTTTTT.

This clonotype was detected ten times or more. CDR3 loop: CSARGGFSYEQYF. The CDR3 DNA reads as TGCAGTGCTAGGGGGGGGTTTTCCTACGAGCAGTACTTC. This chain joins TRBV20-1 and TRBJ2-7, with 7 bases matching TRBD2. The CDR3 runs to 13 residues. After removal of 3 bases from V and 1 base from J, the junction contained 3 bases not matched to a gene. Germline CDR1 reads DFQATT; CDR2 reads SNEGSKA (reference sequence).

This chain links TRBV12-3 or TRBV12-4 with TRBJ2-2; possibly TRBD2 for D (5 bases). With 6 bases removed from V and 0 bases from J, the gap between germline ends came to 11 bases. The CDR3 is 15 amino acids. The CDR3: CASRPRGSNTGELFF. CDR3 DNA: TGTGCCAGCAGGCCTCGGGGTTCGAACACCGGGGAGCTGTTTTTT.

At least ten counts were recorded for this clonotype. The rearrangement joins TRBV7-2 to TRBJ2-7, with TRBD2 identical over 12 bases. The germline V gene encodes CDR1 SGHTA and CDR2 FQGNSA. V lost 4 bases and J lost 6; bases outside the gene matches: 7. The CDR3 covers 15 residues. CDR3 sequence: CASSYRLAGDGEQYF. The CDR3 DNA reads TGTGCCAGCAGCTATAGACTAGCGGGAGACGGCGAGCAGTACTTC.

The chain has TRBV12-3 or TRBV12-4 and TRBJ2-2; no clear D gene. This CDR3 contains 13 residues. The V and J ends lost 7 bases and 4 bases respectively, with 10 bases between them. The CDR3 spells CASTQAATGELFF. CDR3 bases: TGTGCCAGCACCCAAGCTGCCACCGGGGAGCTGTTTTTT.

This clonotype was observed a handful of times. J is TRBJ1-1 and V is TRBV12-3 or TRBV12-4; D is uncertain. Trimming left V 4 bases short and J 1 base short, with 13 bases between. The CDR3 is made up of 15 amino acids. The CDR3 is CASSSPGWENTEAFF. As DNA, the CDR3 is TGTGCCAGCAGTTCGCCGGGCTGGGAGAACACTGAAGCTTTCTTT.

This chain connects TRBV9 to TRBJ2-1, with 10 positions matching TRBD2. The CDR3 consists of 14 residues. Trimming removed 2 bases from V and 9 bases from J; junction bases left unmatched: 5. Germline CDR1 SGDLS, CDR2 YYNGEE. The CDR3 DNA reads TGTGCCAGCAGCGTCAGCGGGAGGGCCCGTGAGCAGTTCTTC. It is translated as CASSVSGRAREQFF.